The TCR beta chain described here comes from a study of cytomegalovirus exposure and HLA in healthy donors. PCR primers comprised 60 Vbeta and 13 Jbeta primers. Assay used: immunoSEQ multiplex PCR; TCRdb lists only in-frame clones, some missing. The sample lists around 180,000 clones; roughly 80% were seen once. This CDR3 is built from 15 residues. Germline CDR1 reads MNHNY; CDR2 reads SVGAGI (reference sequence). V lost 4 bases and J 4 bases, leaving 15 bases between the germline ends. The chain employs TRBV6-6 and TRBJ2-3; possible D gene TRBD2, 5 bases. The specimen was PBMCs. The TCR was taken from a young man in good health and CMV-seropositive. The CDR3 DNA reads TGTGCCAGCAGTTCCACCAGACCCGGGGCAGATACGCAGTATTTT. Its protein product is CASSSTRPGADTQYF.